Each of the 25 T cell receptor beta chains below was sequenced from the same sample in a study of blood T cell repertoires in COVID-19. Sequenced by immunoSEQ multiplex PCR; TCRdb stores in-frame clones only, minus some. The sample consists of 250,000 or so clones, 75% to 90% of them appearing once. The sample was PBMCs or T cells enriched from blood (not recorded which). The receptors were gathered from a young woman with acute COVID-19.

A remark on this clone: Within the sample, other DNA sequences also encode this same CDR3. The V gene is TRBV7-2, the J gene TRBJ2-3, with D possibly matching TRBD2 (5 bases). V lost 4 bases to trimming and J lost 0 bases, with 11 bases between them. Per germline, CDR1 SGHTA and CDR2 FQGNSA. The CDR3 totals 15 residues. CDR3 protein: CASSSDYLSTDTQYF. The CDR3 DNA follows: TGTGCCAGCAGCTCTGACTATCTTAGCACAGATACGCAGTATTTT.

The chain is built from TRBV14 and TRBJ2-1, with 10 bases identical to TRBD2. The CDR3 is made up of 15 amino acids. V gave up 2 bases and J gave up 10 bases; unmatched junction bases: 8. Per germline, CDR1 SGHDN and CDR2 FVKESK. This CDR3 reads CASSQFRLAGDEQFF. As DNA, the CDR3 is TGTGCCAGCAGCCAATTCCGGCTAGCGGGAGACGAGCAGTTCTTC.

This sequence joins TRBV27 and TRBJ2-2; D uncertain. Trimming took off 4 bases at V and 4 bases at J, with 4 bases between the two ends. The length of the CDR3 is 12 residues. Germline V CDR1 and CDR2: MNHEY, SMNVEV (reference sequence). The CDR3 DNA reads TGTGCCAGCAGTTACTTCACCGGGGAGCTGTTTTTT. Encoded protein: CASSYFTGELFF.

The V gene is TRBV27, the J gene TRBJ1-2, with 12 positions matching TRBD1. This CDR3 comprises 15 residues. V was clipped by 2 bases and J by 8 bases; unmatched bases: 6. The germline CDR1 and CDR2 sequences are MNHEY and SMNVEV (reference sequence). The CDR3 region has the DNA TGTGCCAGCAGTTTAGCGGGACAGGGGGCAGTAGGCTACACCTTC. Its translation: CASSLAGQGAVGYTF.

This rearrangement joins TRBV18 to TRBJ2-2, with D perhaps TRBD2 (6 bases). This CDR3 comprises 15 residues. Trimming removed 4 bases from V and 2 bases from J, with 11 bases in between. Germline V lookup: CDR1 KGHSH, CDR2 LQKENI. The CDR3 region has the DNA TGTGCCAGCTCACGGCCTAGCGATAACACCGGGGAGCTGTTTTTT. Amino acid sequence: CASSRPSDNTGELFF.

The V call is TRBV27, the J call TRBJ1-2; D gene ambiguous. CDR1 and CDR2 from the germline V gene are MNHEY and SMNVEV (reference sequence). This CDR3 is built from 13 residues. The V gene lost 3 bases and the J gene lost 2 bases, with 7 bases spanning the gap. CDR3 bases: TGTGCCAGCAGTTTTAACACCAACTATGGCTACACCTTC. It specifies CASSFNTNYGYTF.

The genes are TRBV29-1 and TRBJ2-1; TRBD2 aligns across 9 bases. The CDR3 length is 16 residues. The J segment lost 2 bases and the V segment lost 1 base, leaving 6 bases of the junction unmatched. The V gene's germline CDR1 is SQVTM and CDR2 ANQGSEA. CDR3 nucleotide sequence: TGCAGCGTTGAAGTTGGGCGGGAGGGAACCTACAATGAGCAGTTCTTC. Translation: CSVEVGREGTYNEQFF.

This rearrangement joins TRBV27 to TRBJ2-1; tentatively, D is TRBD1 (5 bases). This CDR3 contains 13 residues. Germline CDR1 is MNHEY and CDR2 is SMNVEV (reference sequence). V was trimmed by 3 bases and J by 6 bases, leaving 9 bases between them. The DNA for the CDR3 is TGTGCCAGCAGTTTTCAAGGGGCCAATGAGCAGTTCTTC. It yields the protein CASSFQGANEQFF.

The rearrangement links TRBV4-1 to TRBJ2-3; TRBD2 aligns across 16 bases. The trim removed 3 bases at V and 2 bases at J, leaving 8 bases unmatched. The germline gives CDR1 MGHRA, CDR2 YSYEKL. The CDR3 spans 19 residues. CDR3 bases: TGCGCCAGCAGCCATCCCGGGACTAGCGGGAGGGTGTTCACAGATACGCAGTATTTT. Protein sequence: CASSHPGTSGRVFTDTQYF.

V is TRBV11-3 and J is TRBJ2-1; D may be TRBD2 (5 bases). The CDR3 is 13 amino acids. The V gene's germline CDR1 is SGHNT and CDR2 YENEEA. Deletions cut 0 bases from V and 10 bases from J, with 10 bases between. The CDR3 loop reads CASSLEEADEQFF. In DNA, the CDR3 is TGTGCCAGCAGCTTAGAGGAGGCAGACGAGCAGTTCTTC.

The chain combines TRBV5-1 with TRBJ2-5; TRBD2 matches at 12 bases. The CDR3 extends over 17 amino acids. Germline V gene sequence: CDR1 SGHRS, CDR2 YFSETQ. The V gene end was trimmed by 0 bases and the J gene end by 2 bases; junction bases not matched to a gene: 5. The CDR3 coding sequence is TGCGCCAGCAGCTTGGGACTAGCGGGAGTGGCACAAGAGACCCAGTACTTC. Translating it yields CASSLGLAGVAQETQYF.

V usage is TRBV6-5 and J usage is TRBJ1-5, with a tentative D call TRBD1 (5 bases). The germline CDR1 and CDR2 sequences are MNHEY and SVGAGI. V lost 6 bases, J lost 2 bases, and 14 bases lay in between. This CDR3 region has 15 residues. The CDR3 here is CASRGPPLRNQPQHF. CDR3 DNA sequence: TGTGCCAGCAGGGGGCCCCCTCTTCGCAATCAGCCCCAGCATTTT.

The chain has TRBV19 and TRBJ2-1; the match to TRBD1 covers 8 bases. Losses at the gene ends were 4 bases for V and 4 bases for J; bases not matched to a gene: 9. Germline values: CDR1 LNHDA, CDR2 SQIVND (reference sequence). This CDR3 region has 16 residues. The CDR3 reads CASSTTTGQGYNEQFF. The CDR3 nucleotides read TGTGCCAGTAGTACGACGACAGGACAGGGTTACAATGAGCAGTTCTTC.

The chain is built from TRBV4-1 and TRBJ1-2; weak D call: TRBD1 (5 bases). V dropped 4 bases and J dropped 3 bases, with 18 bases sitting between them. The CDR3 is 16 residues long. Germline V gene lookup returns CDR1 MGHRA and CDR2 YSYEKL. The CDR3 sequence is CASSRSSSGTDYGYTF. As DNA, the CDR3 is TGCGCCAGCAGCCGCAGTAGCTCTGGGACTGACTATGGCTACACCTTC.

This chain uses TRBV19 with TRBJ2-1; tentative D call: TRBD1 (6 bases). Per germline, CDR1 LNHDA and CDR2 SQIVND (reference sequence). The CDR3 is 14 amino acids. Deletions cut 5 bases from V and 0 bases from J, with 8 bases between. CDR3 sequence: CASSVRGSYNEQFF. The CDR3 coding sequence is TGTGCCAGTAGTGTCAGGGGCTCCTACAATGAGCAGTTCTTC.

The rearrangement joins TRBV19 to TRBJ1-2; D is unclear. The germline gives CDR1 LNHDA, CDR2 SQIVND (reference sequence). Trimming took 0 bases from V and 8 from J, leaving 16 bases between them. CDR3 size: 15 residues. The CDR3 nucleotides read TGTGCCAGTAGTATAGATCTTGGGAGTCTGGGCGGCTACACCTTC. Encoded protein: CASSIDLGSLGGYTF.

J is TRBJ2-1 and V is TRBV7-2; D gene uncertain. CDR3 length: 13 amino acids. V was pared by 1 base and J by 4 bases, with 5 bases between. Germline V gene lookup returns CDR1 SGHTA and CDR2 FQGNSA. The DNA for the CDR3 is TGTGCCAGCAGCTTAGGACAATACAATGAGCAGTTCTTC. It specifies CASSLGQYNEQFF.

The rearrangement links TRBV4-1 to TRBJ2-2; 7 bases map to TRBD1. The CDR3 loop spans 16 amino acids. Trimming at V came to 1 base and at J to 5 bases, leaving 7 bases not matched to a gene. Germline V gene sequence: CDR1 MGHRA, CDR2 YSYEKL. The CDR3 coding sequence is TGCGCCAGCAGCCAAGTGACAGGGATGGAAACCGGGGAGCTGTTTTTT. Protein product: CASSQVTGMETGELFF.

The rearrangement links TRBV28 to TRBJ2-7, with D possibly being TRBD2 (6 bases). V lost 2 bases to trimming and J lost 2 bases, with 7 bases between them. The CDR3 covers 13 residues. Germline V gene data show CDR1 as MDHEN and CDR2 as SYDVKM. For the CDR3, the DNA is TGTGCCAGCAGTTTAGGGGGGACCTACGAGCAGTACTTC. It codes for CASSLGGTYEQYF.

V usage is TRBV3-1 (or the pseudogene TRBV3-2) and J usage is TRBJ2-7; D perhaps matches TRBD2 (7 bases). V was clipped by 2 bases and J by 4 bases, with 12 bases between them. Germline assignment: CDR1 LGHDT and CDR2 YNNKEL (reference sequence). CDR3 length: 14 amino acids. DNA for the CDR3: TGTGCCAGCAGCCAACAACAGGGACTATACGAGCAGTACTTC. It encodes CASSQQQGLYEQYF.

This chain links TRBV5-6 with TRBJ2-3, with TRBD2 identical over 10 bases. J lost 5 bases, V lost 2 bases, and 8 bases had no gene match. Germline V gives CDR1 SGHDT, CDR2 YYEEEE. This CDR3 is 16 amino acids long. CDR3 bases: TGTGCCAGCAGCTTTTTAGAGCGGGAGGGGATAGATACGCAGTATTTT. Encoded protein: CASSFLEREGIDTQYF.

V gene TRBV19 combines with J gene TRBJ1-1; 7 bases are a match to TRBD1. Germline CDR1 LNHDA, CDR2 SQIVND (reference sequence). CDR3 length: 14 amino acids. Trimming took 7 bases from V and 0 from J; bases not matched to a gene: 5. The CDR3 sequence is CASTTGEMNTEAFF. The CDR3 DNA is TGTGCCAGTACCACAGGGGAAATGAACACTGAAGCTTTCTTT.

The chain combines TRBV29-1 with TRBJ2-7, with a weak D call TRBD1 (7 bases). The CDR3 has 15 amino acids. Between the trimmed V and J ends, which lost 3 bases and 2 bases, there was a span of 17 bases. Per the germline V gene, CDR1 is SQVTM and CDR2 is ANQGSEA. As DNA, the CDR3 is TGCAGCGTTGAGGGGGCAGGGGGGATTGCCTACGAGCAGTACTTC. Protein sequence: CSVEGAGGIAYEQYF.

The chain links TRBV20-1 to TRBJ2-3; possible D gene TRBD2, 5 bases. The CDR3 loop spans 13 amino acids. CDR1 and CDR2 (germline): DFQATT, SNEGSKA (reference sequence). The V end was cut by 3 bases, the J end by 5 bases, with 12 bases between. The DNA for the CDR3 is TGCAGTGCTAGTTCGGGATCGAGAGATACGCAGTATTTT. It encodes CSASSGSRDTQYF.

V is TRBV4-3 and J is TRBJ2-1, with a weak D call TRBD2 (6 bases). The CDR3 is 17 residues long. Trimming took 0 bases from V and 3 from J, leaving 15 bases between them. Per germline, CDR1 LGHNA and CDR2 YSLEER. The CDR3 DNA sequence: TGCGCCAGCAGCCAAGATGGACGGGAGAACAGCTACAATGAGCAGTTCTTC. Its protein is CASSQDGRENSYNEQFF.